The 4 T cell receptor beta chains below all came from one sample that was sequenced in a study of blood T cell repertoires in COVID-19 (TCRdb year 2020). Libraries came from the immunoSEQ multiplex PCR assay. TCRdb retrieved this table from immuneACCESS and kept in-frame rearrangements only. Not all clones are present; in checked studies, unresolved V genes account for under half, and no reason is known for the remainder. This sample lists fewer than 350,000 clones; roughly 89% were detected once. Together, the top ten hold 6% to 7% of the sample. Specimen: PBMCs or T cells enriched from blood (not recorded which). These receptor sequences come from a woman aged 40 to 50 who had recovered from COVID-19.

This sequence joins TRBV7-2 and TRBJ2-3; tentative D call: TRBD1 (5 bases). This CDR3 is 14 amino acids long. Trimming removed 4 bases at V and 2 bases at J, with 10 bases between. Germline V gene lookup returns CDR1 SGHTA and CDR2 FQGNSA. CDR3 region: CASSSSTVTDTQYF. CDR3 in DNA: TGTGCCAGCAGCTCCTCGACAGTCACAGATACGCAGTATTTT.

The gene calls are TRBV11-3 and TRBJ1-1, with TRBD1 matching 8 bases. The length of the CDR3 is 14 residues. Trimming took 5 bases from V and 2 from J; bases not matched to a gene: 4. Germline values: CDR1 SGHNT, CDR2 YENEEA. The DNA of the CDR3 is TGTGCCAGCAGCCCTGGACAGGGAAACACTGAAGCTTTCTTT. Its protein is CASSPGQGNTEAFF.

J is TRBJ1-5 and V is TRBV28; maybe TRBD1 (5 bases). With 6 bases removed from V and 10 bases from J, the gap between germline ends came to 13 bases. The CDR3 runs to 12 residues. Looked up from germline, CDR1 is MDHEN and CDR2 is SYDVKM. This chain's CDR3 is CASSTSGFPQHF. For the CDR3, the DNA is TGTGCCAGCAGCACGTCAGGGTTTCCCCAGCATTTT.

The V and J genes are TRBV9 and TRBJ2-2; 14 positions match TRBD2. V lost 3 bases to trimming and J lost 4 bases; unmatched junction nucleotides: 2. Germline assignment: CDR1 SGDLS and CDR2 YYNGEE. CDR3 size: 16 residues. The CDR3 DNA reads TGTGCCAGCAGCGCCGGGACTAGCGGGAGCACCGGGGAGCTGTTTTTT. Amino acid sequence: CASSAGTSGSTGELFF.